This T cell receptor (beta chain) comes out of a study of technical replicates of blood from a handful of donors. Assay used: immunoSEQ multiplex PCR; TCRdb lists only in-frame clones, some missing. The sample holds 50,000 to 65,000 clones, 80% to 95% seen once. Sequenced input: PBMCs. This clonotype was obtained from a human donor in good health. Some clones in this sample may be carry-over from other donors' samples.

The CDR3 loop reads CATSASAGGKYTQYF. The CDR3 DNA sequence: TGTGCCACCTCCGCGTCGGCGGGGGGAAAATATACGCAGTATTTT. The V gene is TRBV27, the J gene TRBJ2-3, with 8 bases matching TRBD2. Germline lookup yields CDR1 MNHEY and CDR2 SMNVEV (reference sequence). The CDR3 extends over 15 amino acids. Trimming cost V 10 bases and J 7 bases; bases outside gene matches: 16.